This T cell receptor beta chain was retrieved from a study of shared clonotypes between healthy human individuals. Study conclusions and caveats: The four-donor shared clonotypes exceeded non-shared clonotypes in generation probability, with non-shared ones scoring lower.

With regard to this clone: Its target is not known.

J gave up 2 bases and V 3 bases, and 11 bases lay outside the gene matches. The CDR3 is 18 amino acids. Germline V gene sequence: CDR1 LNHDA, CDR2 SQIVND (reference sequence). Terminally differentiated effector memory CD45RA+ cells were excluded by CCR7 positive selection of CD45RO-negative cells. The deep-level immunoSEQ assay was used. Measured with immunoSEQ multiplex PCR; TCRdb has only the in-frame clones, and not every one. The profile covers roughly 770,000 clones, with around 96% appearing a single time and 0.2% to 0.25% taken by the ten largest. Input material: naive CD8+ T cells sorted from blood. The receptor comes from a man aged 25-40 years in good health. The V gene is TRBV19, the J gene TRBJ2-7, with 12 nucleotides matching TRBD2. This chain's CDR3 is CASSIWASGRDYAYEQYF. For the CDR3, the DNA is TGTGCCAGTAGTATCTGGGCTAGCGGGAGGGATTATGCCTACGAGCAGTACTTC.